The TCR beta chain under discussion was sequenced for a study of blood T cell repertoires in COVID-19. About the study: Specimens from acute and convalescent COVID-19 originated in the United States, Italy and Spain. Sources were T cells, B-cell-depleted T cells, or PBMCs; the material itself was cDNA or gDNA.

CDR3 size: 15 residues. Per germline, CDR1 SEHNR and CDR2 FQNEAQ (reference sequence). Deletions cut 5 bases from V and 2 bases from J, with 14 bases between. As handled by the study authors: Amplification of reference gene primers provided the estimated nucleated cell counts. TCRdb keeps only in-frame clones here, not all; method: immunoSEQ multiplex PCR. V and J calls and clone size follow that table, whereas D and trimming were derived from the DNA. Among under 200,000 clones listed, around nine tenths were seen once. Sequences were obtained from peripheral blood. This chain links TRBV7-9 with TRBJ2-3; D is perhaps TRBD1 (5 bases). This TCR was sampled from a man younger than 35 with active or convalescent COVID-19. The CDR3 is CASSLSSGHTDTQYF. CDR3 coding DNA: TGTGCCAGCAGCCTTTCATCCGGACACACAGATACGCAGTATTTT.